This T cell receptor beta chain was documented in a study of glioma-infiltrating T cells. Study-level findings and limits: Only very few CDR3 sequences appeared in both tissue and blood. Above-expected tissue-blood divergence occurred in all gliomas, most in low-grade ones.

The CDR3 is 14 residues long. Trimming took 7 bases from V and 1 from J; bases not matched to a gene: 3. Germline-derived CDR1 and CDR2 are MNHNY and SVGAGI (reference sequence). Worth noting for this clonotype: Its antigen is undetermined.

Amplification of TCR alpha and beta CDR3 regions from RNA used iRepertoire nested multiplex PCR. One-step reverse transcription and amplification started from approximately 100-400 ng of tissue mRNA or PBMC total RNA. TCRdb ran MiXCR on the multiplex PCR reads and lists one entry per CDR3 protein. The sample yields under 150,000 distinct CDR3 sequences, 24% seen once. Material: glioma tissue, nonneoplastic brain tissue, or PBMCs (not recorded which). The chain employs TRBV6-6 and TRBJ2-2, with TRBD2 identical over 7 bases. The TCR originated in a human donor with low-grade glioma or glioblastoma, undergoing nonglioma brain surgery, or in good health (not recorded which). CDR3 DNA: TGTGCCAGCATGGAGCGGGGGAACACCGGGGAGCTGTTTTTT. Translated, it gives CASMERGNTGELFF.